The T cell receptor (beta chain) described here comes from a study of T cell responses to AZD1222 COVID-19 vaccine. V lost 4 bases to trimming and J lost 7 bases, with 19 bases between them. The CDR3 has 16 amino acids. In germline, CDR1 is LGHNA, CDR2 YNFKEQ. Method: immunoSEQ multiplex PCR; TCRdb's copy keeps in-frame clones and lacks some. The table has about 53,000 clones, roughly 83% seen once; the top ten hold 20% to 30%. Notes on this clone: Its target is not known.

The study, taken as a whole, reports: It was only a handful of AZD1222 recipients who were seropositive at baseline. With dominance at 160-218 and 743-854, vaccine-associated CD4 TCRs spanned spike.

The sequences come from peripheral blood, collected on day 0 of AZD1222 vaccination. The V gene is TRBV4-2, the J gene TRBJ1-4; D is perhaps TRBD1 (6 bases). The receptor was isolated from an adult in good health. CDR3 bases: TGTGCCAGCAGCCCACAAAGGTGGGGGGCAGTTGAAAAACTGTTTTTT. Its translation is CASSPQRWGAVEKLFF.